The clone carrying this T cell receptor (beta chain) was detected many times. Its antigen is not known. In making TCR beta libraries, quantitative 5'-RACE with molecular barcodes was used. Using its own MiXCR run on the 5' RACE reads, TCRdb lists one record per CDR3 protein. The table records 800,000 to 900,000 distinct CDR3 sequences, approximately 12% of them present only once. CDR3 size: 17 residues. Deletions cut 3 bases from V and 0 bases from J, with 15 bases between. CDR1 and CDR2 from the germline V gene are MGHRA and YSYEKL. This sample stems from a study of CD8 T cells in ankylosing spondylitis. Study-wide points: Disease-linked clones displayed a CD8+ phenotype and appeared relatively rarely in peripheral blood. Ankylosing spondylitis blood appeared to be characterized by a TCR beta motif of 8 or 9 highly homologous variants. Reportedly, significant enrichment of disease-linked clones occurred in matched ankylosing spondylitis synovial fluid.

This sequence joins TRBV4-1 and TRBJ1-3; D gene unclear. This receptor was identified in a male donor with ankylosing spondylitis. Sequencing input: blood, either unsorted or a sorted T cell fraction (not recorded which). The CDR3 sequence: CASSQLKTALSGNTIYF. CDR3 coding DNA: TGCGCCAGCAGCCAGCTAAAAACGGCACTCTCTGGAAACACCATATATTTT.